One T cell receptor beta chain is described in this entry. Antigen: not known. The data were taken from a study of cytomegalovirus exposure and HLA in healthy donors. PCR was performed using 60 Vbeta and 13 Jbeta primers. Sequenced by immunoSEQ multiplex PCR; TCRdb stores in-frame clones only, minus some. The data hold tens of thousands of clones, with approximately 78% observed a single time. When sampled, the donors appeared nominally healthy, though they likely had unrecorded immune exposures. Study results and limitations: In a later analysis, the majority of CMV-associated beta chains seemingly showed HLA restriction. CMV serostatus was the only recorded immune exposure for donors. Cytomegalovirus status was reportedly diagnosed by the classifier with high sensitivity and specificity.

Germline loops: CDR1 LNHDA, CDR2 SQIVND (reference sequence). The length of the CDR3 is 12 residues. The J segment lost 8 bases and the V segment lost 6 bases, leaving 6 bases of the junction unmatched. The source is a man between 18 and 35 years old in good health and CMV-seronegative. What was sequenced was PBMCs. This rearrangement joins TRBV19 to TRBJ1-1; 7 bases match TRBD1. This chain's CDR3 is CASSLLTGEAFF. DNA of the CDR3: TGTGCCAGTAGCCTCTTGACAGGGGAAGCTTTCTTT.